This TCR beta chain comes out of a study of blood T cell repertoires in COVID-19. In the study overall: Acute-phase and convalescent COVID-19 samples originated in the United States, Italy and Spain. T cells, B-cell-depleted T cells, or PBMCs supplied cDNA or gDNA.

Enrollment of patients from Seattle took place during active infection, with longitudinal follow-up. Using immunoSEQ multiplex PCR, the repertoire was profiled, and TCRdb retains in-frame clones only, with some absent. The data show some 62,000 clones, around 87% seen once. The V gene end was trimmed by 5 bases and the J gene end by 7 bases; junction bases not matched to a gene: 8. Germline loops: CDR1 MRHNA, CDR2 SNTAGT. The CDR3 length is 15 residues. The sequenced material came from peripheral blood. The V call is TRBV6-4, the J call TRBJ1-6; 7 bases match TRBD1. This receptor was taken from a woman in her sixties with COVID-19, enrolled during active disease. CDR3 bases: TGTGCCAGCAGTCCAACAGGGGTTGGGAATTCACCCCTCCACTTT. Amino acid sequence: CASSPTGVGNSPLHF.